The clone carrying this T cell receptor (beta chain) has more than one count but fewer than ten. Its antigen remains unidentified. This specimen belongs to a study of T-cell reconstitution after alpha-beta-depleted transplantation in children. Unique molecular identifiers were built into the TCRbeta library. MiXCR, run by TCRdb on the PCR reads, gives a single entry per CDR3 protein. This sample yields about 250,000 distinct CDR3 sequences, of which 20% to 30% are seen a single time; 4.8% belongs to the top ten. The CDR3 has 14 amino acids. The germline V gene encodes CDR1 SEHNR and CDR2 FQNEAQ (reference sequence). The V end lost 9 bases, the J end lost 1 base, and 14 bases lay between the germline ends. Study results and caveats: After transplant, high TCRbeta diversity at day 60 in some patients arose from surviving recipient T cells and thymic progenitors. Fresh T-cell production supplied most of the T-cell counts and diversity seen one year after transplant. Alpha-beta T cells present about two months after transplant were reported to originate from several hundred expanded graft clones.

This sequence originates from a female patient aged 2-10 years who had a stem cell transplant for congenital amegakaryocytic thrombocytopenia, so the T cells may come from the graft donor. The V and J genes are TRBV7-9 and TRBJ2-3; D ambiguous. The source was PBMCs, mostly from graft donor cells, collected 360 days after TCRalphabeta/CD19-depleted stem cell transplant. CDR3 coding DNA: TGTGCCAGTCGAGACTCACTGGGCACAGATACGCAGTATTTT. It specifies CASRDSLGTDTQYF.